This TCR beta chain was captured in a study of blood T cell repertoires in COVID-19. This CDR3 is built from 16 residues. The germline CDR1 and CDR2 sequences are SGHDN and FVKESK. V dropped 1 base and J dropped 3 bases, with 13 bases sitting between them. Here immunoSEQ multiplex PCR was the method, and the copy in TCRdb shows in-frame clones only, minus some. This sample carries over 250,000 clones, 75% to 85% of them seen once, and the ten largest clones take 4.5% to 5.5%. The source is a man in his fifties with active or convalescent COVID-19. The V gene is TRBV14, the J gene TRBJ2-1; a weak D match, TRBD2 (6 bases). Sequenced material: peripheral blood. In nucleotides, the CDR3 is TGTGCCAGCAGCCAAGTAACGGGAGACAACTACAATGAGCAGTTCTTC. Protein product: CASSQVTGDNYNEQFF.